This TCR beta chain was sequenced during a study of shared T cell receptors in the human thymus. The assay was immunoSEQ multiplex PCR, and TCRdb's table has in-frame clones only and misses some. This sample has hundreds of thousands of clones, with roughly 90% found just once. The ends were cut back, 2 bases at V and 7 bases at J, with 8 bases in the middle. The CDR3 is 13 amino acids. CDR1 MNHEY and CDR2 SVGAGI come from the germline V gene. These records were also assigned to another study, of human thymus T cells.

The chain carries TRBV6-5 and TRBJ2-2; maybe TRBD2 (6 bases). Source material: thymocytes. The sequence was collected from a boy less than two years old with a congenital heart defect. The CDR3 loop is CASSYGGIGELFF. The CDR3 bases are TGTGCCAGCAGTTACGGAGGGATCGGGGAGCTGTTTTTT.